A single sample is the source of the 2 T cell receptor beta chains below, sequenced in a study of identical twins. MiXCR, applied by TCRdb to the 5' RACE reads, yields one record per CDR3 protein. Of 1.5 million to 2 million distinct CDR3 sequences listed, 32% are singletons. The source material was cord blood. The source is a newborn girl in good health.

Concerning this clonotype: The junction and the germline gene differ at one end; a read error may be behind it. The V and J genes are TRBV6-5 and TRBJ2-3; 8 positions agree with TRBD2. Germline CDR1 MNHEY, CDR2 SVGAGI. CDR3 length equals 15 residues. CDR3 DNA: TGTGCCGGCAGTTATGGTTCTAGCGGGACAGATACGCAGTATTTT. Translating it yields CAGSYGSSGTDTQYF.

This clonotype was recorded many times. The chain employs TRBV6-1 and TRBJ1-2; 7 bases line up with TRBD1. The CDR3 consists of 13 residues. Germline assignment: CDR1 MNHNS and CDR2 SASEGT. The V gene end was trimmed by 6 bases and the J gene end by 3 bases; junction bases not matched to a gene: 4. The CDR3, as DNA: TGTGCCAGCAGGATTGGGACAGACTATGGCTACACCTTC. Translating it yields CASRIGTDYGYTF.